What follows is one TCR beta chain and its context. This entry is derived from a study of blood T cell repertoires in COVID-19. Study as a whole: Spain, Italy and the United States supplied samples that represented acute and convalescent COVID-19.

V was pared by 3 bases and J by 4 bases, with 12 bases between. In germline, CDR1 is SQVTM, CDR2 ANQGSEA. The CDR3 runs 13 residues. In the study's own analysis: Amplifying reference gene primers gave estimates of nucleated cell counts. Produced via immunoSEQ multiplex PCR; TCRdb's table is partial and in-frame only. V and J calls and clone size are copied from that table; D and trimming were computed from the DNA. The sample yields roughly 80,000 clones, 77% seen once. The rearrangement links TRBV29-1 to TRBJ1-2, with D possibly matching TRBD1 (5 bases). This receptor was taken from a human donor in a cohort sampled during active COVID-19. Sequencing was done on a sample of peripheral blood. CDR3 DNA: TGCAGCGTTGATGGGGGGGGAAGCTATGGCTACACCTTC. It yields the protein CSVDGGGSYGYTF.